Following are 13 T cell receptor beta chains from one sample sequenced in a study of regulatory dendritic cells for organ transplantation. TCRdb's table, derived via immunoSEQ multiplex PCR, lists solely in-frame clones and lacks some. The table includes over 25,000 clones, about four fifths detected once. Material: naive CD4+ T cells from blood. Described subset: CD45RA+ naive T cells. Every receptor here comes from a human donor in good health.

This clone was counted between two and nine times. CDR3 protein: CASSLVQSSGELFF. DNA for the CDR3: TGTGCCAGCAGCTTGGTACAGAGCAGCGGGGAGCTGTTTTTT. The V and J genes are TRBV5-6 and TRBJ2-2; D gene uncertain. V was pared by 0 bases and J by 7 bases, with 10 bases between. CDR3 length equals 14 residues. Germline V gene data show CDR1 as SGHDT and CDR2 as YYEEEE.

The chain employs TRBV6-5 and TRBJ1-1; 7 bases line up with TRBD1. V lost 6 bases, J lost 5 bases, and 0 bases stayed unmatched. This CDR3 is 11 amino acids long. Germline V lookup: CDR1 MNHEY, CDR2 SVGAGI. CDR3 DNA: TGTGCCAGCAGACAGGGGACTGAAGCTTTCTTT. Its translation: CASRQGTEAFF.

This clone showed up just a few times. The rearrangement links TRBV7-2 to TRBJ1-2; 12 bases are shared with TRBD1. Germline assignment: CDR1 SGHTA and CDR2 FQGNSA. With V trimmed by 3 bases and J by 8 bases, 4 bases remained unmatched. The CDR3 spans 14 residues. The CDR3 bases are TGTGCCAGCAGCTTGGGACAGGGGGCGAGAGGCTACACCTTC. It specifies CASSLGQGARGYTF.

This chain uses TRBV5-1 with TRBJ2-2; 7 bases are a match to TRBD1. Germline V lookup: CDR1 SGHRS, CDR2 YFSETQ. The CDR3 has 15 amino acids. With 5 bases clipped from V and 7 bases from J, the junction kept 11 bases outside the gene matches. Here the CDR3 reads CASSPSTGASGELFF. The DNA for the CDR3 is TGCGCCAGCAGTCCAAGCACAGGGGCGAGCGGGGAGCTGTTTTTT.

The chain recombines TRBV5-1 with TRBJ2-5; D is possibly TRBD2 (6 bases). The CDR3 runs to 14 residues. The V gene's germline CDR1 is SGHRS and CDR2 YFSETQ. V lost 3 bases and J lost 4, with 13 bases in between. The DNA of the CDR3 is TGCGCCAGCAGCTCTGGGTTGGGGGGAGAGACCCAGTACTTC. Translation gives CASSSGLGGETQYF.

The CDR3 here is CASSLTSGGAETQYF. The DNA for the CDR3 is TGTGCCAGCAGCCTTACTAGCGGGGGGGCGGAGACCCAGTACTTC. The chain links TRBV7-2 to TRBJ2-5; 13 bases map to TRBD2. Per germline, CDR1 SGHTA and CDR2 FQGNSA. The V segment lost 5 bases and the J segment 5 bases; nucleotides outside the gene matches: 5. The CDR3 extends over 15 amino acids.

V is TRBV7-9 and J is TRBJ2-3, with D tentatively TRBD2 (6 bases). Trimming took 4 bases from V and 6 from J, leaving 8 bases between them. Per the germline V gene, CDR1 is SEHNR and CDR2 is FQNEAQ (reference sequence). This CDR3 comprises 12 residues. The CDR3 region is CASSSEGDTQYF. In DNA, the CDR3 is TGTGCCAGCAGCTCGGAGGGGGATACGCAGTATTTT.

This clone was counted a single time. This chain connects TRBV5-6 to TRBJ2-2; perhaps TRBD2 as D (7 bases). This CDR3 is 15 amino acids long. Trimming cost V 1 base and J 5 bases, with 12 bases left between them. Germline assignment: CDR1 SGHDT and CDR2 YYEEEE. CDR3 residues: CASSLRGGDTGELFF. DNA for the CDR3: TGTGCCAGCAGCTTGAGAGGGGGGGATACCGGGGAGCTGTTTTTT.

This chain uses TRBV5-1 with TRBJ1-6; possible D gene TRBD1, 6 bases. The CDR3 extends over 14 amino acids. Trimming pared 7 bases from V and 6 bases from J, leaving 14 bases between. Germline CDR1 is SGHRS and CDR2 is YFSETQ. The DNA for the CDR3 is TGCGCCAGCTCCCTTCGGACAGTTAATTCACCCCTCCACTTT. Translating it yields CASSLRTVNSPLHF.

The rearrangement uses TRBV10-3 and TRBJ2-1; possibly TRBD1 for D (6 bases). Germline V gene data show CDR1 as ENHRY and CDR2 as SYGVKD. V lost 4 bases, J lost 0 bases, and 13 bases lay in between. This CDR3 is built from 16 residues. In nucleotides, the CDR3 is TGTGCCATCAGTGGGCAGGGGAAGGGCTCCTACAATGAGCAGTTCTTC. The encoded protein is CAISGQGKGSYNEQFF.

J is TRBJ2-3 and V is TRBV7-8; 12 bases line up with TRBD2. This CDR3 is 16 amino acids long. The V and J ends lost 5 bases and 1 base, in that order; junction bases with no gene match: 4. Germline assignment: CDR1 SGHVS and CDR2 FQNEAQ. The CDR3 DNA is TGTGCCAGCAGCGGCAGGACTAGCGGGGGCACAGATACGCAGTATTTT. Protein product: CASSGRTSGGTDTQYF.

The V and J genes are TRBV5-1 and TRBJ2-6; 7 nucleotides match TRBD1. The CDR3 loop spans 13 amino acids. V was pared by 0 bases and J by 10 bases, with 1 base of the junction left unmatched. The germline V gene has CDR1 SGHRS and CDR2 YFSETQ. The DNA of the CDR3 is TGCGCCAGCAGCTTGGGACAGGGTAACGTCCTGACTTTC. As protein: CASSLGQGNVLTF.

The V gene is TRBV9, the J gene TRBJ1-4; 10 nucleotides line up with TRBD1. The CDR3 is made up of 15 amino acids. Per the germline V gene, CDR1 is SGDLS and CDR2 is YYNGEE. Trimming cost V 4 bases and J 6 bases; bases outside gene matches: 6. This chain's CDR3 is CASSRQGARDEKLFF. Here the CDR3 DNA reads TGTGCCAGCAGCCGACAGGGGGCAAGGGATGAAAAACTGTTTTTT.